One and the same sample provided the 21 T cell receptor beta chains below, sequenced in a study of cytomegalovirus exposure and HLA in healthy donors. Primers for the PCR totalled 60 Vbeta and 13 Jbeta. Libraries were prepared by immunoSEQ multiplex PCR; TCRdb keeps only in-frame clonotypes and omits some of them. The sample lists about 130,000 clones, over 9.5% occurring once. Input material: PBMCs. The source of these receptors is a young woman in good health and CMV-seropositive.

The chain combines TRBV11-3 with TRBJ2-5; 7 bases line up with TRBD2. The CDR3 has 15 residues. V shed 0 bases, J shed 5 bases, and the junction held 6 bases outside the gene matches. Germline V gives CDR1 SGHNT, CDR2 YENEEA. The CDR3 here is CASSLDMMGGETQYF. In DNA form, the CDR3 reads TGTGCCAGCAGCTTAGATATGATGGGAGGGGAGACCCAGTACTTC.

This clone has just a few counts. The chain is built from TRBV12-5 and TRBJ2-2; tentative D call: TRBD2 (6 bases). Trimming removed 6 bases at V and 0 bases at J, with 14 bases between. The CDR3 runs 16 residues. Per germline, CDR1 LGHNT and CDR2 FRNRAP. CDR3 DNA: TGTGCTAGTGGCACCGACCCGGGGGCGAACACCGGGGAGCTGTTTTTT. Translation gives CASGTDPGANTGELFF.

The gene calls are TRBV5-5 and TRBJ1-2, with D tentatively TRBD1 (6 bases). The V and J ends lost 2 bases and 3 bases respectively, with 20 bases between them. This CDR3 has 17 residues. CDR1 is SGHKS, CDR2 YYEKEE, per germline (reference sequence). As DNA, the CDR3 is TGTGCCAGCAGCTTTGGGGACACAACCCGATACCACTATGGCTACACCTTC. Translated: CASSFGDTTRYHYGYTF.

In this sample, this clone turned up a few times. CDR3 in amino acids: CAWSWTGVQGELFF. The CDR3 DNA sequence: TGTGCCTGGAGTTGGACAGGGGTTCAGGGGGAGCTGTTTTTT. The rearrangement links TRBV30 to TRBJ2-2, with 9 bases aligning to TRBD1. This CDR3 contains 14 residues. Trimming took 2 bases from V and 8 from J; bases not matched to a gene: 6. Germline CDR1 reads GTSNPN; CDR2 reads SVGIG (reference sequence).

Only a few counts were recorded for this clone. This chain links TRBV5-6 with TRBJ2-4; D is unclear. Looked up from germline, CDR1 is SGHDT and CDR2 is YYEEEE. Between the trimmed V and J ends, which lost 1 base and 8 bases, there was a span of 10 bases. This CDR3 is 13 amino acids long. The CDR3: CASSLSLTDIQYF. For the CDR3, the DNA is TGTGCCAGCAGCTTGTCGCTAACGGACATTCAGTACTTC.

CDR3: CASSQGTPDYEQYF. CDR3 sequence (DNA): TGTGCCAGCAGCCAAGGGACTCCGGACTACGAGCAGTACTTC. The chain is built from TRBV4-2 and TRBJ2-7; perhaps TRBD2 as D (5 bases). Trimming stripped 1 base from V and 3 bases from J, with 10 bases between. From germline, CDR1 is LGHNA and CDR2 YNFKEQ. The CDR3 contains 14 residues.

In its sample, this clone was seen a few times. The V gene is TRBV10-3, the J gene TRBJ2-1, with TRBD2 matching 7 bases. Germline CDR1 reads ENHRY; CDR2 reads SYGVKD. The CDR3 totals 15 residues. V was pared by 4 bases and J by 6 bases, with 9 bases of the junction left unmatched. CDR3 nucleotides: TGTGCCATCAGTGTAGGGCTAGCGGTTTCCAATGAGCAGTTCTTC. It codes for CAISVGLAVSNEQFF.

The rearrangement links TRBV5-1 to TRBJ1-4, with D uncertain. The CDR3 totals 15 residues. The V and J ends lost 5 bases and 3 bases respectively, with 14 bases between them. In germline, CDR1 is SGHRS, CDR2 YFSETQ. The CDR3 here is CASRTEGASNEKLFF. DNA for the CDR3: TGCGCCAGCAGAACGGAGGGAGCTTCTAATGAAAAACTGTTTTTT.

V usage is TRBV19 and J usage is TRBJ1-4, with D perhaps matching TRBD1 (6 bases). The CDR3 extends over 15 amino acids. Germline loops: CDR1 LNHDA, CDR2 SQIVND (reference sequence). V was cut by 8 bases and J by 4 bases, with 17 bases left in between. In nucleotides, the CDR3 is TGTGCCAGTTTGTCCGGGACGGGACATAATGAAAAACTGTTTTTT. Translated: CASLSGTGHNEKLFF. Supplemented by reference TRBV19 and TRBJ1-4, the full variable domain reads DGGITQSPKYLFRKEGQNVTLSCEQNLNHDAMYWYRQDPGQGLRLIYYSQIVNDFQKGDIAEGYSVSREKKESFPLTVTSAQKNPTAFYLCASLSGTGHNEKLFFGSGTQLSVL.

This clone was picked up a small number of times. V is TRBV4-1 and J is TRBJ2-3; 7 nucleotides match TRBD1. CDR1 and CDR2 (germline): MGHRA, YSYEKL. The length of the CDR3 is 16 residues. Trimming removed 3 bases from V and 0 bases from J; junction bases left unmatched: 6. The DNA of the CDR3 is TGCGCCAGCAGCCACCCGACAGGGTTGAGCACAGATACGCAGTATTTT. Translated, it gives CASSHPTGLSTDTQYF.

This clone was observed a handful of times. The V call is TRBV20-1, the J call TRBJ1-2; D is ambiguous. Per the germline V gene, CDR1 is DFQATT and CDR2 is SNEGSKA (reference sequence). CDR3 size: 11 residues. V was shortened by 6 bases and J by 5 bases, with 10 bases between the two germline ends. CDR3: CSANGGYGYTF. The CDR3 nucleotides read TGCAGTGCAAATGGAGGGTATGGCTACACCTTC.

This clone was observed a handful of times. The chain uses TRBV6-1 and TRBJ2-3; 9 bases line up with TRBD2. CDR1 and CDR2 (germline): MNHNS, SASEGT. Germline trimming cut 6 bases from V and 6 bases from J; bases unmatched to any gene: 10. The CDR3 covers 15 residues. The CDR3 bases are TGTGCCAGCAGCCCCGTTATAGCGGGAGCTGATACGCAGTATTTT. This gives the protein CASSPVIAGADTQYF.

This clone was observed a few times. The chain recombines TRBV7-8 with TRBJ1-2; 12 positions match TRBD1. V lost 5 bases and J lost 8; bases outside the gene matches: 12. The CDR3 loop spans 16 amino acids. Germline V CDR1 and CDR2: SGHVS, FQNEAQ. The CDR3 coding sequence is TGTGCCAGCAGCGCCCGGGACAGGGGGCAGTTGAAAGGCTACACCTTC. Translating it yields CASSARDRGQLKGYTF. The whole variable domain, filled in from reference TRBV7-8 and TRBJ1-2, reads GAGVSQSPRYKVAKRGQDVALRCDPISGHVSLFWYQQALGQGPEFLTYFQNEAQLDKSGLPSDRFFAERPEGSVSTLKIQRTQQEDSAVYLCASSARDRGQLKGYTFGSGTRLTVV.

The genes are TRBV5-4 and TRBJ2-2; TRBD1 matches 8 bases. The junction had 6 bases not matched to a gene; V was cut back by 2 bases and J by 6 bases. The germline V gene has CDR1 SGHNT and CDR2 YYREEE (reference sequence). The CDR3 is 15 residues long. The CDR3 region is CASSFTDRGPGELFF. For the CDR3, the DNA is TGTGCCAGCAGCTTCACCGACAGGGGCCCCGGGGAGCTGTTTTTT.

This clone has only a few counts. V is TRBV4-1 and J is TRBJ2-5; 8 bases agree with TRBD2. CDR3 size: 15 residues. The ends lost 2 bases at V and 2 bases at J; junction bases unmatched: 4. From germline, CDR1 is MGHRA and CDR2 YSYEKL. CDR3 loop: CASSQSLAAQETQYF. CDR3 bases: TGCGCCAGCAGCCAATCACTAGCGGCTCAAGAGACCCAGTACTTC.

This sequence joins TRBV7-2 and TRBJ2-1, with D unclear. Trimming shortened V by 5 bases and J by 9 bases, and 11 bases separated the two germline ends. CDR3 length equals 12 residues. In germline, CDR1 is SGHTA, CDR2 FQGNSA. CDR3 DNA sequence: TGTGCCAGCAGCCGGATGGAGACTGAGCAGTTCTTC. It codes for CASSRMETEQFF.

This clone showed up many times. The identical CDR3 is also encoded by other nucleotide sequences in the sample. J is TRBJ1-4 and V is TRBV13; D may be TRBD1 (6 bases). V gave up 3 bases and J gave up 7 bases, with 12 bases separating them. The CDR3 is 14 amino acids. Germline CDR1 PRHDT, CDR2 FYEKMQ (reference sequence). The CDR3 DNA reads as TGTGCCAGCAGCTTGAGGGGGTTAGGTGAAAAACTGTTTTTT. Its protein is CASSLRGLGEKLFF.

The CDR3 DNA is TGCAGCGTTGTGGTTCAGGGTCTAGCCAAAAACATTCAGTACTTC. Its translation: CSVVVQGLAKNIQYF. The rearrangement uses TRBV29-1 and TRBJ2-4; D is possibly TRBD1 (5 bases). The CDR3 spans 15 residues. Trimming took off 4 bases at V and 0 bases at J, with 13 bases between the two ends. Germline values: CDR1 SQVTM, CDR2 ANQGSEA.

There are a few counts of this clone. This sequence joins TRBV2 and TRBJ2-7; 12 bases line up with TRBD2. Germline lookup yields CDR1 SNHLY and CDR2 FYNNEI. CDR3 length equals 14 residues. V lost 8 bases, J lost 3 bases, and 5 bases stayed unmatched. CDR3 region: CASATSGRIYEQYF. The CDR3 bases are TGTGCCAGCGCCACTAGCGGGAGGATCTACGAGCAGTACTTC.

This clone showed up just a few times. V is TRBV19 and J is TRBJ2-7, with 8 bases fitting TRBD2. The CDR3 contains 13 residues. From germline, CDR1 is LNHDA and CDR2 SQIVND (reference sequence). J gave up 4 bases and V 11 bases, and 10 bases lay outside the gene matches. The CDR3 DNA reads as TGTGCCGGTTATTCTAGCGGGCAATACGAGCAGTACTTC. Translating gives CAGYSSGQYEQYF.

A note on this clone: A junction end diverges from the germline sequence, so it may reflect a read error. This sequence joins TRBV6-1 and TRBJ2-7; perhaps TRBD2 as D (5 bases). This CDR3 spans 11 amino acids. Germline V gene lookup returns CDR1 MNHNS and CDR2 SASEGT. Here the CDR3 reads CASSELGRRGF. The CDR3 DNA follows: TGTGCCAGCAGTGAATTAGGACGCAGAGGGTTC.